The 31 T cell receptor beta chains below come from one sample, sequenced in a study of blood T cell repertoires in COVID-19 (dated by TCRdb to about 2020). The library relied on the immunoSEQ multiplex PCR assay. The table was pulled from immuneACCESS by TCRdb, which kept in-frame rearrangements only. Such tables lose some clones; where checked, under half of the loss comes from unresolved V genes, and the rest has no known cause. The sample table contains about 290,000 clones; only one count was recorded for about nine tenths of them. The biggest ten clones account for roughly 10% of the sample. Source material: peripheral blood. These receptors came from a woman aged 30 to 39 with COVID-19, enrolled during active disease.

The chain is built from TRBV16 and TRBJ2-3, with 10 bases identical to TRBD1. CDR3 size: 13 residues. Unmatched junction bases numbered 4, after V lost 7 bases and J lost 6 bases. Germline V gene data show CDR1 as KGHSY and CDR2 as FQNENV. CDR3 in DNA: TGTGCCAGCACCGGGACAGGGGTGGATACGCAGTATTTT. As protein: CASTGTGVDTQYF.

This chain joins TRBV6-4 and TRBJ2-5; D is perhaps TRBD2 (6 bases). The germline CDR1 and CDR2 sequences are MRHNA and SNTAGT. V was pared by 10 bases and J by 4 bases, with 16 bases between. There are 13 residues in the CDR3. This CDR3 reads CATTNPGVETQYF. In DNA form, the CDR3 reads TGTGCCACCACCAATCCGGGGGTAGAGACCCAGTACTTC.

The CDR3 DNA reads TGTGCCAGCAGTAAGACAGGATATTTCCAAGAGACCCAGTACTTC. Protein sequence: CASSKTGYFQETQYF. This chain connects TRBV6-5 to TRBJ2-5; D might be TRBD1 (6 bases). V lost 5 bases, J lost 1 base, and 14 bases lay in between. This CDR3 is 15 amino acids long. In germline, CDR1 is MNHEY, CDR2 SVGAGI.

The chain employs TRBV5-1 and TRBJ2-5; 7 bases map to TRBD1. Germline CDR1 reads SGHRS; CDR2 reads YFSETQ. CDR3 length equals 14 residues. V gave up 4 bases and J gave up 4 bases; unmatched junction bases: 7. The CDR3: CASSLPTGRETQYF. The CDR3 DNA is TGCGCCAGCAGCCTTCCGACAGGGCGAGAGACCCAGTACTTC.

The chain employs TRBV25-1 and TRBJ2-5, with D uncertain. The CDR3 spans 15 residues. Trimming took off 1 base at V and 5 bases at J, with 14 bases between the two ends. The V gene's germline CDR1 is MGHDK and CDR2 SYGVNS. The CDR3 spells CASSEWYKESETQYF. The CDR3 coding sequence is TGTGCCAGCAGTGAATGGTATAAAGAGTCGGAGACCCAGTACTTC. Full variable domain (remainder filled in from reference TRBV25-1 and TRBJ2-5): EADIYQTPRYLVIGTGKKITLECSQTMGHDKMYWYQQDPGMELHLIHYSYGVNSTEKGDLSSESTVSRIRTEHFPLTLESARPSHTSQYLCASSEWYKESETQYFGPGTRLLVL.

The DNA of the CDR3 is TGTGCCAGCTCACCACCAGGCGGGAACGAGCAGTACTTC. Its protein is CASSPPGGNEQYF. V is TRBV18 and J is TRBJ2-7; possibly TRBD2 for D (6 bases). The CDR3 loop spans 13 amino acids. Trimming stripped 0 bases from V and 5 bases from J, with 8 bases between. CDR1 is KGHSH and CDR2 is LQKENI in the germline V gene.

A note on this clone: One junction end does not reproduce the germline sequence, and a read error may be involved. This chain connects TRBV23-1 to TRBJ1-5; maybe TRBD1 (6 bases). TRBV23-1 is flagged as an ORF with uncertain function. CDR3 size: 16 residues. In DNA form, the CDR3 reads TGCGCCAACAGTCCCTCCGCCCAGGGGTACAATCAGCCCCAGCATTTT. Translation: CANSPSAQGYNQPQHF.

The CDR3 region is CASSDNRGLGNTIYF. The DNA for the CDR3 is TGTGCCAGCAGTGATAACAGGGGGCTTGGAAACACCATATATTTT. The rearrangement links TRBV2 to TRBJ1-3; 9 bases are shared with TRBD1. Germline CDR1 reads SNHLY; CDR2 reads FYNNEI. This CDR3 contains 15 residues. The trim removed 3 bases at V and 3 bases at J, leaving 3 bases unmatched.

V gene TRBV7-9 combines with J gene TRBJ1-3; perhaps TRBD1 as D (6 bases). CDR3 length: 16 residues. Trimming pared 5 bases from V and 2 bases from J, leaving 16 bases between. Looked up from germline, CDR1 is SEHNR and CDR2 is FQNEAQ (reference sequence). In DNA, the CDR3 is TGTGCCAGCAGCCGTCGAGATGACAGGCCTGGAAACACCATATATTTT. Translating gives CASSRRDDRPGNTIYF. The variable domain in full, completed from reference TRBV7-9 and TRBJ1-3, reads DTGVSQNPRHKITKRGQNVTFRCDPISEHNRLYWYRQTLGQGPEFLTYFQNEAQLEKSRLLSDRFSAERPKGSFSTLEIQRTEQGDSAMYLCASSRRDDRPGNTIYFGEGSWLTVV.

This clone was counted only a few times. The chain has TRBV7-9 and TRBJ2-7; a possible D gene is TRBD1 (6 bases). The V end was cut by 1 base, the J end by 2 bases, with 12 bases between. The CDR3 loop spans 15 amino acids. Germline V lookup: CDR1 SEHNR, CDR2 FQNEAQ (reference sequence). In nucleotides, the CDR3 is TGTGCCAGCAGCTTAGGGGGCCAGGGGCCCTACGAGCAGTACTTC. Translation: CASSLGGQGPYEQYF.

The chain employs TRBV7-9 and TRBJ2-3, with TRBD1 matching over 7 bases. Germline values: CDR1 SEHNR, CDR2 FQNEAQ (reference sequence). This CDR3 contains 15 residues. J was trimmed by 0 bases and V by 5 bases; bases with no gene match: 5. The CDR3 DNA reads TGTGCCAGCAGCCTGGGGACAGCTAGCACAGATACGCAGTATTTT. Its protein is CASSLGTASTDTQYF.

The rearrangement links TRBV28 to TRBJ1-2; 8 bases map to TRBD1. With 5 bases clipped from V and 2 bases from J, the junction kept 4 bases outside the gene matches. In germline, CDR1 is MDHEN, CDR2 SYDVKM. The CDR3 is 14 residues long. In DNA, the CDR3 is TGTGCCAGCAGTAAGTGGACAGGGAACTATGGCTACACCTTC. This sequence encodes CASSKWTGNYGYTF.

This clone has only one observation. The rearrangement links TRBV6-6 to TRBJ1-2, with D perhaps matching TRBD1 (5 bases). The CDR3 runs to 15 residues. The V and J ends lost 3 bases and 5 bases respectively, with 16 bases between them. Germline V gene sequence: CDR1 MNHNY, CDR2 SVGAGI (reference sequence). The CDR3 coding sequence is TGTGCCAGCAGTTATTTCTCCGGGACTGAGTATGGCTACACCTTC. Residues: CASSYFSGTEYGYTF.

V is TRBV7-7 and J is TRBJ2-1; 7 nucleotides line up with TRBD1. In germline, CDR1 is SSHAT, CDR2 FNYEAQ (reference sequence). The CDR3 consists of 14 residues. V was clipped by 4 bases and J by 8 bases; unmatched bases: 8. The CDR3 sequence: CASSSRQGIDEQFF. In nucleotides, the CDR3 is TGTGCCAGCAGCTCAAGACAGGGAATCGATGAGCAGTTCTTC.

The chain employs TRBV5-6 and TRBJ1-1, with D hard to call. The CDR3 runs 16 residues. Germline-derived CDR1 and CDR2 are SGHDT and YYEEEE. Trimming left V 0 bases short and J 1 base short, with 13 bases between. The CDR3 loop reads CASSLAFGGRNTEAFF. Written as DNA, the CDR3 is TGTGCCAGCAGCTTGGCCTTTGGAGGGAGGAACACTGAAGCTTTCTTT.

The chain employs TRBV27 and TRBJ2-7, with 10 positions matching TRBD1. Germline V gene sequence: CDR1 MNHEY, CDR2 SMNVEV (reference sequence). V trimming: 5 bases; J trimming: 2 bases; junction bases outside the gene matches: 6. The CDR3 has 15 residues. CDR3 amino acids: CASSPGTGDTYEQYF. CDR3 DNA sequence: TGTGCCAGCAGTCCCGGGACAGGGGATACCTACGAGCAGTACTTC.

The gene calls are TRBV15 and TRBJ1-3; perhaps TRBD1 as D (6 bases). V dropped 2 bases and J dropped 6 bases, with 14 bases sitting between them. The CDR3 consists of 15 residues. Germline V gene data show CDR1 as LNHNV and CDR2 as YYDKDF (reference sequence). The DNA for the CDR3 is TGTGCCACCAGCAGACCCGGACAGAGGATAAACACCATATATTTT. It translates to CATSRPGQRINTIYF.

The chain employs TRBV27 and TRBJ2-4; 9 bases fit TRBD2. The CDR3 consists of 20 residues. Germline CDR1 is MNHEY and CDR2 is SMNVEV (reference sequence). V shed 3 bases and J 4 bases; nucleotides not matched to a gene: 19. The CDR3 protein is CASSFAASGVSNPQKNIQYF. DNA of the CDR3: TGTGCCAGCAGTTTCGCGGCTAGCGGGGTTTCCAACCCTCAAAAAAACATTCAGTACTTC.

This clone was counted once. J is TRBJ2-2 and V is TRBV7-2, with TRBD2 matching 8 bases. This CDR3 has 14 amino acids. J lost 6 bases, V lost 5 bases, and 5 bases had no gene match. Germline CDR1 is SGHTA and CDR2 is FQGNSA. The CDR3 DNA sequence: TGTGCCAGCAGCCCGGGGGGGGTCCCCGGGGAGCTGTTTTTT. Protein sequence: CASSPGGVPGELFF.

The gene calls are TRBV5-1 and TRBJ2-5, with a possible D match to TRBD2 (6 bases). CDR1 and CDR2 (germline): SGHRS, YFSETQ. The V and J ends lost 0 bases and 3 bases respectively, with 9 bases between them. The CDR3 is 14 residues long. CDR3: CASSLAREKETQYF. The CDR3 DNA reads TGCGCCAGCAGCTTGGCTCGGGAGAAAGAGACCCAGTACTTC.

Here the CDR3 reads CATSEGTEGTGNTIYF. The DNA for the CDR3 is TGTGCCACCAGTGAGGGGACAGAAGGTACGGGAAACACCATATATTTT. J is TRBJ1-3 and V is TRBV24-1; 7 nucleotides agree with TRBD1. There are 16 residues in the CDR3. The V gene end was trimmed by 4 bases and the J gene end by 4 bases; junction bases not matched to a gene: 9. CDR1 is KGHDR, CDR2 SFDVKD, per germline.

The J gene is TRBJ1-4, the V gene TRBV6-5, with D perhaps matching TRBD1 (5 bases). In germline, CDR1 is MNHEY, CDR2 SVGAGI. V lost 5 bases and J lost 8, with 12 bases in between. This CDR3 is 13 amino acids long. The CDR3 loop is CASSPGIWEKLFF. In nucleotides, the CDR3 is TGTGCCAGCAGTCCAGGGATTTGGGAAAAACTGTTTTTT.

The chain combines TRBV5-1 with TRBJ2-2, with D tentatively TRBD1 (5 bases). Trimming cost V 1 base and J 3 bases, with 7 bases left between them. The CDR3 is 14 residues long. Germline CDR1 and CDR2: SGHRS and YFSETQ. CDR3 sequence reads: CASSLSRDTGELFF. The CDR3 bases are TGCGCCAGCAGCTTGTCCAGGGACACCGGGGAGCTGTTTTTT.

The chain couples TRBV28 to TRBJ2-3, with 7 nucleotides matching TRBD1. Germline assignment: CDR1 MDHEN and CDR2 SYDVKM. V lost 4 bases to trimming and J lost 3 bases; unmatched junction nucleotides: 10. CDR3 length: 16 amino acids. CDR3 DNA: TGTGCCAGCAGTTCAGACAGGGATCATCCGACAGATACGCAGTATTTT. Encoded protein: CASSSDRDHPTDTQYF.

The rearrangement uses TRBV10-3 and TRBJ2-7; TRBD2 matches at 8 bases. The CDR3 is 14 amino acids. Germline V CDR1 and CDR2: ENHRY, SYGVKD. V lost 0 bases, J lost 5 bases, and 3 bases stayed unmatched. Here the CDR3 DNA reads TGTGCCATCAGTGAGTCCCCGGGGGGGAACGAGCAGTACTTC. Translating gives CAISESPGGNEQYF.

The chain has TRBV6-5 and TRBJ1-6, with TRBD1 matching over 7 bases. Per the germline V gene, CDR1 is MNHEY and CDR2 is SVGAGI. V was clipped by 2 bases and J by 7 bases; unmatched bases: 8. There are 16 residues in the CDR3. CDR3 nucleotide sequence: TGTGCCAGCAGTTACGACTACAGGGGACGCAATTCACCCCTCCACTTT. Translating gives CASSYDYRGRNSPLHF.

The V and J genes are TRBV4-1 and TRBJ1-1; possibly TRBD1 for D (5 bases). This CDR3 is 16 amino acids long. The germline CDR1 and CDR2 sequences are MGHRA and YSYEKL. Trimming left V 0 bases short and J 2 bases short, with 13 bases between. In DNA, the CDR3 is TGCGCCAGCAGCCAAGATCCGGGCAGGGTCAACACTGAAGCTTTCTTT. Residues: CASSQDPGRVNTEAFF.

The chain links TRBV12-3 or TRBV12-4 to TRBJ2-7; 8 nucleotides align to TRBD1. The CDR3 length is 13 residues. V lost 5 bases, J lost 5 bases, and 5 bases stayed unmatched. The CDR3 DNA reads TGTGCCAGCAGTGACAGGGGCTTCCACGAGCAGTACTTC. Residues: CASSDRGFHEQYF.

The rearrangement joins TRBV7-9 to TRBJ2-7, with D tentatively TRBD1 (6 bases). The CDR3 has 16 residues. The V end was cut by 6 bases, the J end by 3 bases, with 21 bases between. Germline CDR1 is SEHNR and CDR2 is FQNEAQ (reference sequence). The chain's CDR3 is CASRDAEGENRYEQYF. In DNA form, the CDR3 reads TGTGCCAGCAGGGATGCCGAGGGGGAGAACCGCTACGAGCAGTACTTC. The variable domain in full, with the rest retrieved from reference TRBV7-9 and TRBJ2-7, is DTGVSQNPRHKITKRGQNVTFRCDPISEHNRLYWYRQTLGQGPEFLTYFQNEAQLEKSRLLSDRFSAERPKGSFSTLEIQRTEQGDSAMYLCASRDAEGENRYEQYFGPGTRLTVT.

The V call is TRBV6-5, the J call TRBJ1-1; D remains ambiguous. V lost 0 bases and J lost 0, with 11 bases in between. The CDR3 sequence is 16 residues long. Germline lookup yields CDR1 MNHEY and CDR2 SVGAGI. Here the CDR3 reads CASSYSRAAVNTEAFF. The CDR3 bases are TGTGCCAGCAGTTACTCGAGGGCCGCAGTGAACACTGAAGCTTTCTTT.

The chain has TRBV5-4 and TRBJ1-4; 9 nucleotides align to TRBD1. The CDR3 runs 16 residues. Per germline, CDR1 SGHNT and CDR2 YYREEE (reference sequence). Trimming at V came to 0 bases and at J to 2 bases, leaving 2 bases not matched to a gene. This CDR3 reads CASSLGGTGTNEKLFF. In nucleotides, the CDR3 is TGTGCCAGCAGCTTGGGAGGGACAGGGACTAATGAAAAACTGTTTTTT.